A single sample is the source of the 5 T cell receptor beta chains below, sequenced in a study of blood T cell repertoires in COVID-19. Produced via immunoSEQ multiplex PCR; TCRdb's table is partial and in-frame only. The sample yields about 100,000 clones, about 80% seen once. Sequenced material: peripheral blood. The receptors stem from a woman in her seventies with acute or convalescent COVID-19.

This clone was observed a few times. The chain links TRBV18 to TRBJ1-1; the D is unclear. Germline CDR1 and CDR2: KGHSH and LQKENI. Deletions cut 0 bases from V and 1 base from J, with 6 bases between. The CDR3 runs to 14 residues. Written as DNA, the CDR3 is TGTGCCAGCTCACCACCCCGGGGGAACACTGAAGCTTTCTTT. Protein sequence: CASSPPRGNTEAFF.

The CDR3 DNA reads TGTGCCAGCAGCCGGTCCGGAGCGGGGAACACTGAAGCTTTCTTT. It translates to CASSRSGAGNTEAFF. V is TRBV6-2 or TRBV6-3 and J is TRBJ1-1; D call uncertain. The CDR3 covers 15 residues. Germline assignment: CDR1 MNHEY and CDR2 SVGEGT. V was trimmed by 6 bases and J by 1 base, leaving 15 bases between them.

The chain's CDR3 is CAWSVALTGELFF. In nucleotides, the CDR3 is TGTGCCTGGAGTGTCGCGTTAACCGGGGAGCTGTTTTTT. This chain joins TRBV30 and TRBJ2-2; no definite D call. Between the trimmed V and J ends, which lost 0 bases and 5 bases, there was a span of 7 bases. The CDR3 covers 13 residues. Germline lookup yields CDR1 GTSNPN and CDR2 SVGIG (reference sequence).

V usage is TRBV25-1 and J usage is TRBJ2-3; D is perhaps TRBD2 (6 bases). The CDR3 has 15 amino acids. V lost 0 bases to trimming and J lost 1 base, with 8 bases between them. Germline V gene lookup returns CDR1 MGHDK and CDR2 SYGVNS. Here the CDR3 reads CASSEYGGGTDTQYF. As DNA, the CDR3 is TGTGCCAGCAGTGAATACGGGGGAGGCACAGATACGCAGTATTTT. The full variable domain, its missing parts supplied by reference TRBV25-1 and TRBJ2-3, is EADIYQTPRYLVIGTGKKITLECSQTMGHDKMYWYQQDPGMELHLIHYSYGVNSTEKGDLSSESTVSRIRTEHFPLTLESARPSHTSQYLCASSEYGGGTDTQYFGPGTRLTVL.

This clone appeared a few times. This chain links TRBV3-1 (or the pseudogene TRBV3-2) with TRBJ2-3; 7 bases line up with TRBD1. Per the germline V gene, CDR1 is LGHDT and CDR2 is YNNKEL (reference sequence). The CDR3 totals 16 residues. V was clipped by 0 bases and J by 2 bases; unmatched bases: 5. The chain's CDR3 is CASSQDRDSATDTQYF. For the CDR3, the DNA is TGTGCCAGCAGCCAAGACCGGGACAGTGCCACAGATACGCAGTATTTT.